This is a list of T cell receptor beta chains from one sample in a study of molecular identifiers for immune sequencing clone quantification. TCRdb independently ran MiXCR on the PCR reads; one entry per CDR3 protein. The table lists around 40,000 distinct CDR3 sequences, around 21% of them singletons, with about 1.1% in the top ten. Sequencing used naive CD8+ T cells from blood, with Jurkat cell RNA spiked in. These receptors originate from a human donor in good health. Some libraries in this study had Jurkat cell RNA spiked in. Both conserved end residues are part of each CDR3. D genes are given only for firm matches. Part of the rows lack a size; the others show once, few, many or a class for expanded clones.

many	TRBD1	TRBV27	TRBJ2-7	CASSLSGTGRGEQYF	TGTGCCAGCAGTTTATCCGGGACAGGGCGAGGCGAGCAGTACTTC
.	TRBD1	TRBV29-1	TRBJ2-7	CSVEDGTGGEQYF	TGCAGCGTTGAAGATGGGACAGGGGGCGAGCAGTACTTC
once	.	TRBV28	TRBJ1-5	CASSPPTGSDQPQHF	TGTGCCAGCAGTCCACCGACCGGGTCGGATCAGCCCCAGCATTTT
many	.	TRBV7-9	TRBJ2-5	CASSLSVETQYF	TGTGCCAGCAGCTTATCGGTAGAGACCCAGTACTTC
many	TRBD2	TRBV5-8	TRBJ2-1	CASSLVASGISWDEQFF	TGTGCCAGCAGCTTGGTGGCTAGCGGGATCTCTTGGGATGAGCAGTTCTTC
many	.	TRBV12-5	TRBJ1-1	CASGLGAITEAFF	TGTGCTAGTGGTTTGGGGGCGATCACTGAAGCTTTCTTT
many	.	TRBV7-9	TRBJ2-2	CASRQDSSRPGELFF	TGTGCCAGCAGACAGGACTCCTCAAGGCCCGGGGAGCTGTTTTTT
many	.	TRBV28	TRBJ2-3	CASSGDSSTDTQYF	TGTGCCAGCAGTGGAGACAGTAGCACAGATACGCAGTATTTT
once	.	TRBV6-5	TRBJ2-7	CASSPGFGPHEQYF	TGTGCCAGCAGTCCGGGGTTTGGACCCCACGAGCAGTACTTC
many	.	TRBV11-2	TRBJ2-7	CASSPLGYEQYF	TGTGCCAGCAGCCCCCTGGGCTACGAGCAGTACTTC
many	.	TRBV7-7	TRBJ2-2	CASSLGGSFTGELFF	TGTGCTAGCAGCTTAGGCGGCAGTTTCACCGGGGAGCTGTTTTTT
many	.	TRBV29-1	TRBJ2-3	CSSAGGDSTDTQYF	TGCAGCTCCGCGGGTGGGGATTCCACAGATACGCAGTATTTT
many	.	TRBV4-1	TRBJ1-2	CASSLGKIYTF	TGCGCCAGCAGCCTCGGAAAGATTTACACCTTC
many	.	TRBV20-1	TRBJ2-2	CSARLGDTGELFF	TGCAGTGCCAGGCTTGGGGACACCGGGGAGCTGTTTTTT
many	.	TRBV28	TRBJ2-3	CASTYLRDNHTDTQYF	TGTGCCAGCACCTACCTCCGGGACAACCACACAGATACGCAGTATTTT
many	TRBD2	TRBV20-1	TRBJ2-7	CSAGPSGSPEQYF	TGCAGTGCCGGCCCAAGCGGGAGCCCCGAGCAGTACTTC
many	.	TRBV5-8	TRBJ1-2	CASSLGPESYTF	TGTGCCAGCAGCTTGGGCCCGGAGAGCTACACCTTC
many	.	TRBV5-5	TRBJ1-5	CASSLLQGGQPQHF	TGTGCCAGCAGCCTTTTGCAGGGCGGTCAGCCCCAGCATTTT
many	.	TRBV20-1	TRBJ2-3	CSALDHQFMDTQYF	TGCAGTGCCCTGGACCATCAATTCATGGATACGCAGTATTTT
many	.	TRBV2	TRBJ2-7	CARGDRLLSYEQYF	TGTGCCCGGGGGGACAGACTCCTCTCCTACGAGCAGTACTTC
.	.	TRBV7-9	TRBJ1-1	CASSLAATGGAFF	TGTGCCAGCAGCTTAGCCGCAACAGGTGGAGCTTTCTTT
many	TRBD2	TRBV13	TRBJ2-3	CASGLAFTDTQYF	TGTGCCAGCGGACTAGCCTTCACAGATACGCAGTATTTT
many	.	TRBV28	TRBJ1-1	CASSFLGGTEAFF	TGTGCCAGCAGTTTTCTTGGGGGCACTGAAGCTTTCTTT
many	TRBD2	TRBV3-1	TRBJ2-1	CASSQDGTSGVNEQFF	TGTGCCAGCAGCCAAGATGGGACTAGCGGTGTCAATGAGCAGTTCTTC
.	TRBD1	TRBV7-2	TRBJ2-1	CASSSSDRGQVNEQFF	TGTGCCAGCAGCTCGTCAGACAGGGGGCAGGTAAATGAGCAGTTCTTC
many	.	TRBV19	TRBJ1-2	CASSIRQDGGYTF	TGTGCCAGTAGTATACGCCAGGATGGAGGCTACACCTTC
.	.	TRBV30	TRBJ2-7	CAWSRQGGYEQHF	TGTGCCTGGAGTCGGCAGGGGGGCTACGAGCAGCACTTC
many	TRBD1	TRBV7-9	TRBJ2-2	CASSLSTRDRGPGGWLFF	TGTGCCAGCAGCTTATCGACCCGGGACAGGGGGCCAGGGGGATGGCTGTTTTTT
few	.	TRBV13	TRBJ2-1	CASSPSGGYNEQFF	TGTGCCAGCAGCCCCTCCGGAGGCTACAATGAGCAGTTCTTC
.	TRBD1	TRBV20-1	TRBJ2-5	CSARDRVNSYQETQYF	TGCAGTGCTAGGGACAGGGTCAACTCATACCAAGAGACCCAGTACTTC
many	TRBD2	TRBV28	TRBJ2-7	CASSSLAGGPYEQYF	TGTGCCAGCAGTTCCCTAGCGGGAGGGCCCTACGAGCAGTACTTC
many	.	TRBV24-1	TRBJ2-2	CATMTRTGELFF	TGTGCCACCATGACACGCACCGGGGAGCTGTTTTTT
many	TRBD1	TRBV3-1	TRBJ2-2	CASSQDKGQGTTGELFF	TGTGCCAGCAGCCAAGATAAGGGACAGGGGACCACCGGGGAGCTGTTTTTT
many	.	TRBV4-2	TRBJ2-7	CASSQVQGTYEQYF	TGTGCCAGCAGCCAAGTGCAGGGGACCTACGAGCAGTACTTC
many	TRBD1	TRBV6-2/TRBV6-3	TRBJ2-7	CASSTRDRASYEQYF	TGTGCCAGCAGTACCCGAGACAGGGCTTCCTACGAGCAGTACTTC
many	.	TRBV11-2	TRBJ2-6	CASSLDPGNSGANVLTF	TGTGCCAGCAGCTTAGATCCTGGCAACTCTGGGGCCAACGTCCTGACTTTC
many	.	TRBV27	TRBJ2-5	CASSLTDPPETQYF	TGTGCCAGCAGTTTAACGGACCCCCCGGAGACCCAGTACTTC
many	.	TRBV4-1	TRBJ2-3	CASRLQGSTDTQYF	TGCGCCAGCCGACTACAGGGTTCCACAGATACGCAGTATTTT
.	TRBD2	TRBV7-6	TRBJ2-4	CASSLEPGLALAKNIQYF	TGTGCCAGCAGCTTAGAGCCGGGACTAGCGTTAGCCAAAAACATTCAGTACTTC
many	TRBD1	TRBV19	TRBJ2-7	CASSTWDRGHEQYF	TGTGCCAGTAGTACCTGGGACAGGGGGCACGAGCAGTACTTC
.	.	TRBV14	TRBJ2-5	CACSQVVVGDKETQYF	TGTGCCTGCAGCCAAGTGGTAGTAGGGGACAAAGAGACCCAGTACTTC